Sequencing of this T cell receptor (beta chain) was carried out in a study of blood T cell repertoires in COVID-19. In the study overall: T cells, B-cell-depleted T cells, or PBMCs supplied cDNA or gDNA.

Trimming removed 3 bases from V and 4 bases from J; junction bases left unmatched: 8. The CDR3 runs 15 residues. Germline V gene data show CDR1 as LGHDT and CDR2 as YNNKEL (reference sequence). In the study's own analysis: How many nucleated cells were present was estimated from reference gene primer amplification. Generated by immunoSEQ multiplex PCR, the TCRdb table keeps only in-frame clones and is missing some. That table is the source of V, J and clone size, and D and trimming were worked out from the DNA. The profile shows around 300,000 clones, roughly 88% of them singletons. This clonotype was obtained from a woman in her twenties or thirties with active or convalescent COVID-19. The sample consisted of peripheral blood. The rearrangement uses TRBV3-1 (or the pseudogene TRBV3-2) and TRBJ1-2, with 7 bases aligning to TRBD1. The CDR3 bases are TGTGCCAGCAGCCACCCACAGGGGCCTTTCTATGGCTACACCTTC. This translates into CASSHPQGPFYGYTF.